This T cell receptor (beta chain) was found in a study of cytomegalovirus exposure and HLA in healthy donors. Background on the study: The early release's HLA-typed donors yielded 80 million to 95 million unique TCRs. Study observations and caveats: Several top significant clusters appeared, in a later analysis, to be linked to common viral pathogens. Prediction of most subjects' HLA-A and HLA-B alleles by TCR beta sequences was reportedly accurate. Later analysis associated a missense DCLRE1C variant with TCR beta V- and J-gene trimming.

This clone was counted between two and nine times. Its antigen is currently unknown. The CDR3 is 11 residues long. Germline V gives CDR1 SGHNT, CDR2 YENEEA. Trimming pared 1 base from V and 11 bases from J, leaving 8 bases between. Vbeta (60) and Jbeta (13) primers were used in the PCR. The data were produced by immunoSEQ multiplex PCR, yet TCRdb's version contains in-frame clones alone and is incomplete. Of about 200,000 clones in the sample, 82% were seen once. This receptor was identified in a woman under 30 in good health and CMV-seronegative. Sequencing was carried out using PBMCs. This rearrangement joins TRBV11-3 to TRBJ1-1, with a possible D match to TRBD1 (6 bases). The DNA of the CDR3 is TGTGCCAGCAGCTTAGGGGGGCTGGCTTTCTTT. It translates to CASSLGGLAFF. The full variable domain, completed using reference TRBV11-3 and TRBJ1-1, is EAGVVQSPRYKIIEKKQPVAFWCNPISGHNTLYWYLQNLGQGPELLIRYENEEAVDDSQLPKDRFSAERLKGVDSTLKIQPAELGDSAVYLCASSLGGLAFFGQGTRLTVV.